This T cell receptor (beta chain) was identified during a study of blood T cell repertoires in COVID-19 (dated by TCRdb to about 2020). Background on the whole study: Collaborator samples came from the United States, Italy and Spain and covered acute and convalescent phases of COVID-19. Where HLA class I and class II types were available, the types were taken from metadata supplied by the sample provider, not from assay-based typing. The prospective study material was composed of cDNA or gDNA derived from T cells, B-cell-depleted T cells, or PBMCs. Samples came from the ongoing ImmuneRACE study (first 160 participants) plus 1,254 subjects from 6 global collaborators. Nearly every sample came with metadata listing a de-identified subject ID, COVID-19 status, age in years and sex. Subjects who had been exposed to COVID-19, were actively infected with it, or had recovered from it provided the deeply sampled blood TCRbeta repertoires that made up the dataset. The repertoires were released in a freely available public database meant as a resource for research on the immune response to SARS-CoV-2. The study at large found these results: The quantity of clinical and demographic metadata differed by source and by participant and was supplied without curation.

The CDR3 holds 14 amino acids from the cysteine to the phenylalanine. Kept here is only the CDR3 DNA, which spans 42 bases and is read in frame from base 1. The germline V gene gives CDR1 as SGHTA and CDR2 as FQGTGA. V is pared back by 1 base and J by 10 bases, with 11 bases lying between the germline termini. Participants in the prospective study were enrolled through a virtual design, were aged about 18 to 89 years, and lived in 24 United States geographic areas. In the prospective study, participants were assigned to cohorts based on the clinical history participants reported in a screening survey and a study questionnaire. Recovered participants in ImmuneRACE Cohort 3 were defined as having two consecutive negative NP/OP PCR tests, clearance from a healthcare professional, or resolution of symptoms. In the prospective study, whole blood, serum and a nasopharyngeal or oropharyngeal swab were collected from each participant by mobile phlebotomists. Prospective study participants could optionally give additional blood draws and questionnaires over an approximately two-month period. Before DNA extraction, prospective study blood samples were shipped either frozen or at room temperature.

TCRbeta CDR3 regions were amplified from genomic DNA by means of the immunoSEQ Assay, a bias-controlled multiplex PCR. Under the source paper's analysis protocol: Nucleated cell counts per sample were estimated from amplification of reference gene primers within the assay. Sequence reads were collapsed and filtered to measure the absolute abundance of every unique TCRbeta CDR3 rearrangement. For each sample, productive Simpson clonality was calculated by taking the square root of Simpson's diversity index across productive rearrangements. Entries here come from immuneACCESS through TCRdb and include only in-frame sequences with V and J called. Some clones fail to appear in such tables; in the studies checked, an unresolved V gene covers under half of the shortfall, and the cause of the remainder is unknown. That table gives V, J and clone size, and the DNA gave D and trimming. The sample contains roughly 330,000 clones, 80% to 90% of them found a single time. The top ten constitute under 11% of the sample.

A remark on this clone: Its antigen has not been determined. No clone much larger than this one lies a single base away; base qualities are absent.

This clonotype was obtained from a woman between 18 and 30 years old who had recovered from COVID-19. The chain couples TRBV7-3 to TRBJ2-6, with the D gene not clear enough to name. The sample taken for sequencing was PBMCs or T cells enriched from blood (not recorded which). The CDR3 protein sequence reads: CASSLISPPNVLTF. The sequenced DNA: TGTGCCAGCAGCTTAATTAGTCCCCCGAACGTCCTGACTTTC.